The 21 T cell receptor beta chains below come from one sample, sequenced in a study of Graves' ophthalmopathy and Graves' hyperthyroidism. Amplified material comprised TCR beta CDR3 regions derived from RNA transcripts. Second-round multiplex PCR came after first-round RT-PCR with HTBI primers. TCRdb re-derived calls from the multiplex PCR reads in MiXCR, one entry per CDR3 protein. The sample contains under 350,000 distinct CDR3 sequences, around a sixth of which appear only once. The material sequenced was peripheral blood. Receptor source: an adult man with Graves' ophthalmopathy.

This clonotype was seen ten or more times. This CDR3 is CASSPIWRGGQETQYF. For the CDR3, the DNA is TGTGCCAGCAGCCCCATCTGGCGGGGGGGCCAAGAGACCCAGTACTTC. The gene calls are TRBV7-9 and TRBJ2-5; 9 positions agree with TRBD2. This CDR3 is built from 16 residues. Trimming at V came to 5 bases and at J to 1 base, leaving 8 bases not matched to a gene. CDR1 is SEHNR and CDR2 is FQNEAQ in the germline V gene (reference sequence).

The table lists this clonotype with many counts. The chain employs TRBV7-8 and TRBJ2-7, with D possibly matching TRBD1 (6 bases). From germline, CDR1 is SGHVS and CDR2 FQNEAQ. CDR3 length equals 12 residues. Trimming took 4 bases from V and 3 from J, leaving 7 bases between them. CDR3 in DNA: TGTGCCAGCAGCTCGACAGGCTACGAGCAGTACTTC. Translation gives CASSSTGYEQYF. Full variable domain (rest looked up from reference TRBV7-8 and TRBJ2-7): GAGVSQSPRYKVAKRGQDVALRCDPISGHVSLFWYQQALGQGPEFLTYFQNEAQLDKSGLPSDRFFAERPEGSVSTLKIQRTQQEDSAVYLCASSSTGYEQYFGPGTRLTVT.

This rearrangement joins TRBV12-3 or TRBV12-4 to TRBJ2-5, with 14 bases matching TRBD2. This CDR3 has 13 residues. The V gene end was trimmed by 10 bases and the J gene end by 5 bases; junction bases not matched to a gene: 3. CDR3 sequence: CATGTSGSETQYF. Here the CDR3 DNA reads TGTGCCACCGGGACTAGCGGGAGCGAGACCCAGTACTTC.

This clonotype occurred many times. The genes are TRBV11-2 and TRBJ2-7, with 7 bases fitting TRBD1. The germline V gene has CDR1 SGHAT and CDR2 FQNNGV. V lost 5 bases, J lost 7 bases, and 14 bases stayed unmatched. CDR3 length: 15 residues. The CDR3 loop is CASSQNRGSQLEQYF. CDR3 coding DNA: TGTGCCAGCAGCCAGAACAGGGGAAGTCAATTGGAGCAGTACTTC.

CDR3 sequence: CASSRGGGTGELFF. CDR3 sequence (DNA): TGTGCCAGCAGCCGAGGTGGGGGCACCGGGGAGCTGTTTTTT. The chain combines TRBV12-3 or TRBV12-4 with TRBJ2-2; D assignment may be TRBD1 or TRBD2 (5 bases each). Trimming left V 6 bases short and J 4 bases short, with 12 bases between. The CDR3 consists of 14 residues.

There are many counts of this clonotype. The genes are TRBV20-1 and TRBJ2-7; 10 nucleotides line up with TRBD2. This CDR3 is 14 amino acids long. Germline-derived CDR1 and CDR2 are DFQATT and SNEGSKA (reference sequence). V was pared by 2 bases and J by 5 bases, with 6 bases of the junction left unmatched. The CDR3 nucleotides are TGCAGTGCTAGAAATCCTAGCGGGAGACACGAGCAGTACTTC. Amino acids: CSARNPSGRHEQYF.

J is TRBJ1-5 and V is TRBV12-3 or TRBV12-4; perhaps TRBD1 as D (5 bases). The V end lost 6 bases, the J end lost 6 bases, and 9 bases lay between the germline ends. The CDR3 is 12 amino acids. Written as DNA, the CDR3 is TGTGCCAGCAGGTATGGGGGTCAGCCCCAGCATTTT. Translated: CASRYGGQPQHF.

This sequence joins TRBV24-1 and TRBJ2-7, with 8 bases aligning to TRBD1. Per germline, CDR1 KGHDR and CDR2 SFDVKD. Trimming cost V 6 bases and J 6 bases; bases outside gene matches: 6. The CDR3 has 13 residues. CDR3 residues: CATSRTGTGEQYF. The CDR3 DNA reads as TGTGCCACCAGTCGGACAGGGACGGGCGAGCAGTACTTC.

The V gene is TRBV28, the J gene TRBJ1-5; no definite D call. Trimming took off 5 bases at V and 0 bases at J, with 17 bases between the two ends. The germline V gene has CDR1 MDHEN and CDR2 SYDVKM. The CDR3 extends over 17 amino acids. CDR3 sequence: CASSGGRALYSNQPQHF. DNA of the CDR3: TGTGCCAGCAGTGGAGGAAGGGCCCTTTATAGCAATCAGCCCCAGCATTTT.

This clonotype was observed many times. The chain joins TRBV27 to TRBJ1-2; 7 nucleotides line up with TRBD1. The CDR3 has 14 residues. CDR1 is MNHEY and CDR2 is SMNVEV in the germline V gene (reference sequence). V lost 8 bases, J lost 6 bases, and 12 bases stayed unmatched. The CDR3 protein is CASRETGAADGYTF. DNA of the CDR3: TGTGCCAGCCGAGAAACAGGGGCGGCGGATGGCTACACCTTC.

This clonotype was observed a few times. V and J are TRBV20-1 and TRBJ1-4; D gene uncertain. The V end lost 5 bases, the J end lost 7 bases, and 14 bases lay between the germline ends. The CDR3 has 13 amino acids. Germline V gives CDR1 DFQATT, CDR2 SNEGSKA (reference sequence). The CDR3 reads CSAPYREGEKLFF. CDR3 coding DNA: TGCAGTGCTCCTTATAGGGAGGGTGAAAAACTGTTTTTT.

This clonotype was found many times. The J gene is TRBJ1-2, the V gene TRBV24-1; TRBD1 aligns across 9 bases. The V and J ends lost 4 bases and 3 bases, in that order; junction bases with no gene match: 2. The CDR3 has 14 residues. Germline V lookup: CDR1 KGHDR, CDR2 SFDVKD. The CDR3 here is CATSDRTGDYGYTF. CDR3 in DNA: TGTGCCACCAGTGACCGGACAGGGGACTATGGCTACACCTTC.

This clonotype occurred many times. The CDR3 DNA is TGTGCCTGGAGTGTACTCCCCCCGGGACTGGGGGAAGGCTACACCTTC. Translating it yields CAWSVLPPGLGEGYTF. V is TRBV30 and J is TRBJ1-2; D possibly corresponds to TRBD1 (5 bases). Trimming took off 0 bases at V and 8 bases at J, with 22 bases between the two ends. The CDR3 length is 16 residues. CDR1 GTSNPN and CDR2 SVGIG come from the germline V gene (reference sequence).

There are many counts of this clonotype. J is TRBJ1-6 and V is TRBV28; D might be TRBD1 (5 bases). Germline assignment: CDR1 MDHEN and CDR2 SYDVKM. The CDR3 is 16 residues long. V was shortened by 6 bases and J by 9 bases, with 21 bases between the two germline ends. CDR3 sequence (DNA): TGTGCCAGCAGGGATTCGGGGGTGGGGAAGGGTTCACCCCTCCACTTT. It yields the protein CASRDSGVGKGSPLHF.

This clonotype was seen at least ten times. The chain links TRBV30 to TRBJ1-1, with D hard to call. With 4 bases removed from V and 4 bases from J, the gap between germline ends came to 13 bases. The CDR3 sequence is 13 residues long. Germline V gene lookup returns CDR1 GTSNPN and CDR2 SVGIG (reference sequence). For the CDR3, the DNA is TGTGCCTGGATTGTCCAACCGGGCACTGAAGCTTTCTTT. Its protein is CAWIVQPGTEAFF.

The chain employs TRBV15 and TRBJ2-5, with 10 bases that match TRBD2. V gave up 5 bases and J gave up 6 bases; unmatched junction bases: 12. CDR3 length: 16 residues. Germline CDR1 reads LNHNV; CDR2 reads YYDKDF (reference sequence). The CDR3 coding sequence is TGTGCCACCAGCCTAGCGGGAGAAGATACTAAGCAGACCCAGTACTTC. Its translation is CATSLAGEDTKQTQYF.

This chain uses TRBV19 with TRBJ2-5; D may be TRBD1 (6 bases). Germline CDR1 LNHDA, CDR2 SQIVND (reference sequence). Trimming took off 6 bases at V and 5 bases at J, with 19 bases between the two ends. The CDR3 is 15 amino acids. The CDR3 loop reads CASRHPGHLMETQYF. CDR3 nucleotide sequence: TGTGCCAGTAGACACCCGGGACATCTGATGGAGACCCAGTACTTC.

This clonotype was seen ten or more times. The chain uses TRBV18 and TRBJ1-6, with a possible D match to TRBD1 (6 bases). The V gene's germline CDR1 is KGHSH and CDR2 LQKENI. CDR3 length: 17 residues. V was clipped by 1 base and J by 7 bases, with 17 bases between them. The chain's CDR3 is CASSPQMTGQVNSPLHF. The DNA for the CDR3 is TGTGCCAGCTCACCACAAATGACGGGACAAGTAAATTCACCCCTCCACTTT.

The table lists this clonotype with a few counts. The CDR3 protein is CASIAGGASYGYTF. CDR3 bases: TGTGCCAGCATTGCAGGGGGCGCATCCTATGGCTACACCTTC. The chain joins TRBV2 to TRBJ1-2, with 8 bases identical to TRBD1. CDR1 is SNHLY and CDR2 is FYNNEI in the germline V gene. The CDR3 runs to 14 residues. J was trimmed by 4 bases and V by 7 bases; bases with no gene match: 8.

Many counts were recorded for this clonotype. The chain carries TRBV9 and TRBJ2-7; maybe TRBD2 (6 bases). This CDR3 is built from 14 residues. V lost 4 bases and J 2 bases, leaving 13 bases between the germline ends. Germline V CDR1 and CDR2: SGDLS, YYNGEE. CDR3 sequence (DNA): TGTGCCAGCAGCTTAGGTGAGCGGGCCTACGAGCAGTACTTC. It is translated as CASSLGERAYEQYF.

This clonotype was counted at least ten times. The rearrangement links TRBV30 to TRBJ1-1; D unresolved. Germline values: CDR1 GTSNPN, CDR2 SVGIG (reference sequence). Trimming pared 2 bases from V and 11 bases from J, leaving 15 bases between. This CDR3 is built from 12 residues. The DNA for the CDR3 is TGTGCCTGGAGTAACACTCTAGGGCGGGCTTTCTTT. It codes for CAWSNTLGRAFF.